This T cell receptor (beta chain) is from a study of beta chain features in type 1 diabetes. Turning to the study itself: No patient-donor differences in age, gender, total cells or subset yield.

CDR3 length: 15 residues. J lost 4 bases, V lost 5 bases, and 8 bases had no gene match. The germline CDR1 and CDR2 sequences are SSHAT and FNYEAQ (reference sequence). TCRB transcripts that were expressed got sequenced, as all of the isolated RNA had been reverse transcribed. Sequencing used immunoSEQ multiplex PCR; TCRdb keeps in-frame clones, though not all of them. The table has roughly 300,000 clones, less than 15% seen once. As for this clone: The antigen is not known.

Findings and caveats of the study: Shorter TCRB CDR3s, moderately but significantly so, marked every one of the four CD4+ subsets in Type 1 diabetes patients. Reduced insertions and increased deletions marked VDJ junctions in type 1 diabetes patients. The naive, central memory and Treg TCRB repertoires of patients appeared to be more similar to one another than those of healthy donors.

The sample was central memory CD4+ T cells from blood. The source of this sequence is a man aged 30 to 39 in good health. V usage is TRBV7-7 and J usage is TRBJ2-5; TRBD1 matches at 9 bases. The CDR3 loop reads CASSRTGEVGETQYF. CDR3 bases: TGTGCCAGCAGCCGGACAGGGGAGGTCGGAGAGACCCAGTACTTC.